The 17 T cell receptor beta chains below were found in one sample sequenced in a study of blood T cell repertoires in COVID-19 (dated by TCRdb to between 2020 and 2021). The method was the immunoSEQ multiplex PCR assay. Not all clones reach the TCRdb copy of this immuneACCESS table, which keeps in-frame sequences only. Checked studies attribute under half of the gap to unresolved V genes and leave the rest unexplained. A total of roughly 150,000 clones appear in this sample, around four fifths of them only once. The ten most abundant clones make up more than 7% of the sample. Sequenced sample: peripheral blood. All receptors derive from a woman older than 75 with active or convalescent COVID-19.

This sequence joins TRBV19 and TRBJ2-1, with a tentative D call TRBD1 (5 bases). V lost 7 bases, J lost 8 bases, and 18 bases lay in between. The CDR3 extends over 14 amino acids. Germline V gene lookup returns CDR1 LNHDA and CDR2 SQIVND (reference sequence). The CDR3 nucleotides read TGTGCCAGTACCCCAAGCCAGGGTGGGGATGAGCAGTTCTTC. Translated: CASTPSQGGDEQFF.

This rearrangement joins TRBV7-9 to TRBJ1-6, with D perhaps matching TRBD1 (5 bases). Germline V gene lookup returns CDR1 SEHNR and CDR2 FQNEAQ (reference sequence). The CDR3 has 15 amino acids. Trimming left V 1 base short and J 10 bases short, with 14 bases between. The CDR3 DNA reads TGTGCCAGCAGCTTAGATAGACAGATAGGATCACCCCTCCACTTT. Translation: CASSLDRQIGSPLHF.

The chain is built from TRBV7-2 and TRBJ1-5; tentatively, D is TRBD1 (5 bases). The V end lost 4 bases, the J end lost 0 bases, and 13 bases lay between the germline ends. The CDR3 consists of 16 residues. Germline CDR1 and CDR2: SGHTA and FQGNSA. CDR3 sequence (DNA): TGTGCCAGCAGCTCACAGGTTGAATATAGCAATCAGCCCCAGCATTTT. Translating gives CASSSQVEYSNQPQHF.

The CDR3 spells CASSLAGRAYNEQFF. In DNA form, the CDR3 reads TGTGCCAGCAGCTTAGCCGGGCGGGCTTACAATGAGCAGTTCTTC. The rearrangement links TRBV11-2 to TRBJ2-1, with a weak D call TRBD2 (5 bases). The CDR3 is 15 residues long. The V gene's germline CDR1 is SGHAT and CDR2 FQNNGV. V lost 1 base and J lost 4, with 11 bases in between.

The V and J genes are TRBV7-2 and TRBJ2-6; D ambiguous. The length of the CDR3 is 16 residues. Deletions cut 1 base from V and 0 bases from J, with 7 bases between. CDR1 is SGHTA and CDR2 is FQGNSA in the germline V gene. CDR3 nucleotide sequence: TGTGCCAGCAGCTTAGGACCAGGCTCTGGGGCCAACGTCCTGACTTTC. The encoded protein is CASSLGPGSGANVLTF.

The chain carries TRBV5-1 and TRBJ1-2, with a possible D match to TRBD1 (5 bases). The V and J ends lost 4 bases and 2 bases respectively, with 15 bases between them. CDR1 and CDR2 (germline): SGHRS, YFSETQ. CDR3 length: 15 residues. As DNA, the CDR3 is TGCGCCAGCAGCCCCGGGACTCCCTCAAACTATGGCTACACCTTC. Amino acids: CASSPGTPSNYGYTF.

The chain couples TRBV9 to TRBJ1-4; TRBD1 aligns across 10 bases. The germline gives CDR1 SGDLS, CDR2 YYNGEE. The junction had 4 bases not matched to a gene; V was cut back by 0 bases and J by 8 bases. The CDR3 totals 15 residues. The CDR3: CASSVEGTGEEKLFF. The DNA of the CDR3 is TGTGCCAGCAGCGTAGAAGGGACAGGGGAAGAAAAACTGTTTTTT.

The J gene is TRBJ2-7, the V gene TRBV3-1 (or the pseudogene TRBV3-2); the D gene is possibly TRBD2 (5 bases). CDR1 is LGHDT, CDR2 YNNKEL, per germline (reference sequence). The length of the CDR3 is 14 residues. Between the trimmed V and J ends, which lost 6 bases and 1 base, there was a span of 13 bases. This chain's CDR3 is CASRKTGVSYEQYF. The DNA of the CDR3 is TGTGCCAGCAGAAAGACCGGGGTTTCCTACGAGCAGTACTTC.

This clone showed up just once. The chain is built from TRBV21-1 and TRBJ1-5; the table calls TRBD1, which could not be checked here. TRBV21-1 is deemed a pseudogene. CDR3 length: 14 residues. CDR3 coding DNA: TGTGCCACCCTCTCAGGGGTTGGCAATCAGCCCCAGCATTTT. Its protein product is CATLSGVGNQPQHF.

The chain has TRBV7-6 and TRBJ2-1; 10 bases are a match to TRBD2. Germline CDR1 reads SGHVS; CDR2 reads FNYEAQ. The CDR3 sequence is 16 residues long. J was trimmed by 10 bases and V by 4 bases; bases with no gene match: 13. CDR3 loop: CASSSSSGGEFLEQFF. The CDR3 nucleotides read TGTGCCAGCAGCTCCAGCAGCGGGGGGGAATTTTTGGAGCAGTTCTTC.

The chain joins TRBV9 to TRBJ2-2; TRBD2 matches 10 bases. Unmatched junction bases numbered 5, after V lost 4 bases and J lost 5 bases. Germline V gene data show CDR1 as SGDLS and CDR2 as YYNGEE. This CDR3 is 15 amino acids long. For the CDR3, the DNA is TGTGCCAGCAGCCTAAGCGGGGGGGATACCGGGGAGCTGTTTTTT. Protein sequence: CASSLSGGDTGELFF.

The V and J genes are TRBV6-5 and TRBJ2-7; 8 bases map to TRBD1. This CDR3 is 14 amino acids long. J lost 4 bases, V lost 5 bases, and 7 bases had no gene match. Germline CDR1 and CDR2: MNHEY and SVGAGI. For the CDR3, the DNA is TGTGCCAGCAGTCCACCAGGGGGCCGGTACGAGCAGTACTTC. Protein sequence: CASSPPGGRYEQYF.

The chain recombines TRBV3-1 (or the pseudogene TRBV3-2) with TRBJ1-5, with D possibly being TRBD1 (5 bases). With 0 bases removed from V and 3 bases from J, the gap between germline ends came to 9 bases. The germline V gene encodes CDR1 LGHDT and CDR2 YNNKEL (reference sequence). This CDR3 has 15 amino acids. CDR3 DNA: TGTGCCAGCAGCCAAGAGGAAGGGGTCAATCAGCCCCAGCATTTT. Translated, it gives CASSQEEGVNQPQHF.

V and J are TRBV7-2 and TRBJ1-5; D possibly corresponds to TRBD1 (5 bases). The CDR3 totals 16 residues. From germline, CDR1 is SGHTA and CDR2 FQGNSA. V lost 0 bases and J 3 bases, leaving 12 bases between the germline ends. Written as DNA, the CDR3 is TGTGCCAGCAGCTTAGCGGGGCCGGTGCCCAATCAGCCCCAGCATTTT. Translation: CASSLAGPVPNQPQHF.

The J gene is TRBJ1-4, the V gene TRBV19; TRBD1 is a possible D gene (5 bases). V was clipped by 7 bases and J by 4 bases, with 16 bases between them. This CDR3 has 15 amino acids. CDR1 and CDR2 (germline): LNHDA, SQIVND (reference sequence). The CDR3 sequence is CASTPRGGVNEKLFF. The CDR3 nucleotides read TGTGCCAGTACCCCGAGGGGAGGAGTTAATGAAAAACTGTTTTTT.

V usage is TRBV19 and J usage is TRBJ1-5; the D gene is possibly TRBD1 (5 bases). Trimming removed 5 bases at V and 4 bases at J, with 9 bases between. CDR1 is LNHDA, CDR2 SQIVND, per germline (reference sequence). This CDR3 has 13 amino acids. CDR3: CASSEDTNQPQHF. The DNA of the CDR3 is TGTGCCAGTAGTGAGGACACGAATCAGCCCCAGCATTTT.

CDR3 loop: CASSRTSTYEQYF. CDR3 coding DNA: TGTGCCAGTAGTCGCACTTCGACCTACGAGCAGTACTTC. The chain couples TRBV19 to TRBJ2-7, with no clear D. V gave up 5 bases and J gave up 2 bases, with 10 bases separating them. There are 13 residues in the CDR3. Germline V gene data show CDR1 as LNHDA and CDR2 as SQIVND (reference sequence).